These 2 T cell receptor beta chains came from one sample sequenced in a study of graft-versus-host responses after intestinal transplantation. No antigen has been identified for these receptors. Profiling relied on immunoSEQ multiplex PCR, and the TCRdb table lists in-frame clones only, not all of them. The table shows tens of thousands of clones, with 91% occurring only once. The sequences come from unstimulated CD4+ T cells sorted from spleen or lymph node cells, collected before intestinal transplant. Source of these receptors: a human donor who received an intestinal transplant.

The chain joins TRBV11-2 to TRBJ1-1, with 7 bases matching TRBD1. This CDR3 is built from 14 residues. CDR1 SGHAT and CDR2 FQNNGV come from the germline V gene. J was trimmed by 3 bases and V by 5 bases; bases with no gene match: 6. The CDR3 loop is CASSPRGLYTEAFF. Here the CDR3 DNA reads TGTGCCAGCAGCCCTAGGGGGCTGTACACTGAAGCTTTCTTT.

The chain uses TRBV30 and TRBJ1-4, with no clear D. Trimming took 0 bases from V and 8 from J, leaving 16 bases between them. Germline CDR1 GTSNPN, CDR2 SVGIG (reference sequence). There are 15 residues in the CDR3. The CDR3, as DNA: TGTGCCTGGAGTGTAAGGTTGGGCGGGGTGGAAAAACTGTTTTTT. Residues: CAWSVRLGGVEKLFF.